This TCR beta chain came from a study of blood T cells in healthy people across ages. Points from the study as a whole: Naive CD4+ cell counts and diversity both ran higher in long-lived than in aged donors. Estimated diversity that came from one million T cells was considered an underestimate.

The CDR3 has 14 residues. Germline CDR1 reads MNHEY; CDR2 reads SMNVEV (reference sequence). The second PCR ran roughly 6 to 11 cycles with a sample-barcoded 5' primer and J-beta primers. A single record per CDR3 protein comes from TCRdb applying MiXCR to the 5' RACE reads. The sample contains roughly 720,000 distinct CDR3 sequences, around half of which appear only once. This clonotype was recorded once. The antigen is unknown. The specimen was blood. The chain recombines TRBV27 with TRBJ2-7; maybe TRBD1 (5 bases). The J call may be in error: the DNA end matches TRBJ2-5 better. This receptor was taken from a man aged 80 or over in good health. CDR3 coding DNA: TGTGCCAGCAGTCCCCATACAGGCCCAGAGACCCAGTACTTC. As protein: CASSPHTGPETQYF.